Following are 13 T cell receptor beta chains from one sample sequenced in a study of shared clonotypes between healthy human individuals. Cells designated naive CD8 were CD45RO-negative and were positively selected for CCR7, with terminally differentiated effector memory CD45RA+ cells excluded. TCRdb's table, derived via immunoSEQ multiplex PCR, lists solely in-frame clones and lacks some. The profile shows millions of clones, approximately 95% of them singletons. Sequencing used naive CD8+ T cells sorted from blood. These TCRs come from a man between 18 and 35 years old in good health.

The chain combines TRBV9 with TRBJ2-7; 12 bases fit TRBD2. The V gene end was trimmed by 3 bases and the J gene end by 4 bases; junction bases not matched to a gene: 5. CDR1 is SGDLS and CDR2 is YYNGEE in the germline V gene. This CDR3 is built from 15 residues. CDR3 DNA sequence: TGTGCCAGCAGCGAGACTAGCGGGAGTTGGTACGAGCAGTACTTC. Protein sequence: CASSETSGSWYEQYF.

CDR3 sequence: CASSLRMVGDTEAFF. The CDR3 DNA follows: TGTGCCAGCAGTCTCCGGATGGTCGGGGACACTGAAGCTTTCTTT. The gene calls are TRBV27 and TRBJ1-1; D gene ambiguous. V dropped 5 bases and J dropped 3 bases, with 16 bases sitting between them. This CDR3 region has 15 residues. Germline values: CDR1 MNHEY, CDR2 SMNVEV (reference sequence).

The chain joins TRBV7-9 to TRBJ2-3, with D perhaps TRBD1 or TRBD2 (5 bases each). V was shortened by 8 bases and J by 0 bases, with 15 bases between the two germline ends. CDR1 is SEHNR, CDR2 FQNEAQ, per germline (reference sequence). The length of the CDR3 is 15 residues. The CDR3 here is CASGLRDLSTDTQYF. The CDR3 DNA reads TGTGCCAGCGGTCTCCGGGACCTAAGCACAGATACGCAGTATTTT.

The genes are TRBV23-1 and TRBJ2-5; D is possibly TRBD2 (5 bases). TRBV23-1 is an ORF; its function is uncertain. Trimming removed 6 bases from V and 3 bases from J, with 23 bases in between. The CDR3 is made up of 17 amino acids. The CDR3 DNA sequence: TGCGCCAGCAGCCGAGGGTTGTTCTTTCGGGCCAAAGAGACCCAGTACTTC. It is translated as CASSRGLFFRAKETQYF.

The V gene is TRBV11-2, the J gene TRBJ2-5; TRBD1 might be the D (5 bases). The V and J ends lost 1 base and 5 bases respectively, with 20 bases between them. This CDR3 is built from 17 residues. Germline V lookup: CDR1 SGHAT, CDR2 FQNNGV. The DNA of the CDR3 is TGTGCCAGCAGCTTAGGGGGCGGACCCCCAATTGGCGAGACCCAGTACTTC. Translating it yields CASSLGGGPPIGETQYF. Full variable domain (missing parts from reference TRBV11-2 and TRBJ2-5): EAGVAQSPRYKIIEKRQSVAFWCNPISGHATLYWYQQILGQGPKLLIQFQNNGVVDDSQLPKDRFSAERLKGVDSTLKIQPAKLEDSAVYLCASSLGGGPPIGETQYFGPGTRLLVL.

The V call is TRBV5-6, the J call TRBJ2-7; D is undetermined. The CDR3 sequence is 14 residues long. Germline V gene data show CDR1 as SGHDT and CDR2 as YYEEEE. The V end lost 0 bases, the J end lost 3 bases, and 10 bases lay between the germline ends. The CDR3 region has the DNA TGTGCCAGCAGCTTGGGGCTAGTTCACTACGAGCAGTACTTC. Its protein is CASSLGLVHYEQYF.

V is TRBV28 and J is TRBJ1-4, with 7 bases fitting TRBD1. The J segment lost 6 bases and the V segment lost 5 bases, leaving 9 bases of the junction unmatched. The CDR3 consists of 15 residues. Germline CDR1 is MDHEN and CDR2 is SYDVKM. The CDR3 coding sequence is TGTGCCAGCAGTCCCCCAGGGGGTACGGATGAAAAACTGTTTTTT. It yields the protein CASSPPGGTDEKLFF.

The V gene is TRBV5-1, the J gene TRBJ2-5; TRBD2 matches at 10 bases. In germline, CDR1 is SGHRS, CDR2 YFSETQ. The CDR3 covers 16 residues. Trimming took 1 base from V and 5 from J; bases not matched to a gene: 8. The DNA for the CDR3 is TGCGCCAGCAGCTTGACGGCTAGCGGGAGTAGGGAGACCCAGTACTTC. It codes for CASSLTASGSRETQYF.

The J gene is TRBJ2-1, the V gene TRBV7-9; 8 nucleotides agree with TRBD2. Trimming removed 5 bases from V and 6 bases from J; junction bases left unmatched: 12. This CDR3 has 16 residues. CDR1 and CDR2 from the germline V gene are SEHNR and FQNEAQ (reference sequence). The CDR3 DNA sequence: TGTGCCAGCAGCGGGACGACTAGCGAGCCGGCCAATGAGCAGTTCTTC. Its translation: CASSGTTSEPANEQFF.

The CDR3 loop reads CASSPNNNEQFF. The CDR3 DNA follows: TGTGCCAGCAGCCCGAATAACAATGAGCAGTTCTTC. J is TRBJ2-1 and V is TRBV7-9; D unclear. The germline CDR1 and CDR2 sequences are SEHNR and FQNEAQ (reference sequence). Deletions cut 5 bases from V and 5 bases from J, with 7 bases between. The length of the CDR3 is 12 residues. Full variable domain (rest looked up from reference TRBV7-9 and TRBJ2-1): DTGVSQNPRHKITKRGQNVTFRCDPISEHNRLYWYRQTLGQGPEFLTYFQNEAQLEKSRLLSDRFSAERPKGSFSTLEIQRTEQGDSAMYLCASSPNNNEQFFGPGTRLTVL.

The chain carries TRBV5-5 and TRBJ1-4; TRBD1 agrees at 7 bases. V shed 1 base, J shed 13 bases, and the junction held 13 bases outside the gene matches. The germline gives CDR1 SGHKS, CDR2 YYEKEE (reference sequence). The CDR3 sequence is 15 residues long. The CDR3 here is CASSLIGDRPQGLFF. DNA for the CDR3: TGTGCCAGCAGCTTGATTGGGGACAGACCCCAAGGACTGTTTTTT.

This chain's CDR3 is CASSSIWGQLTDSYEQYF. The CDR3 DNA is TGTGCCAGCAGCTCAATATGGGGACAGCTGACGGACAGCTACGAGCAGTACTTC. The V gene is TRBV5-6, the J gene TRBJ2-7; the match to TRBD1 covers 7 bases. CDR1 and CDR2 from the germline V gene are SGHDT and YYEEEE. J was trimmed by 3 bases and V by 3 bases; bases with no gene match: 18. This CDR3 region has 18 residues.

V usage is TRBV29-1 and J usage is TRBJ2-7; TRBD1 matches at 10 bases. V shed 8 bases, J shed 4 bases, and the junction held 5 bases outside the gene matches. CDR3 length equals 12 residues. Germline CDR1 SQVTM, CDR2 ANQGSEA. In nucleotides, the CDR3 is TGCAGCATTGGGGACAGGGGATACGAGCAGTACTTC. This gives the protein CSIGDRGYEQYF.